The present T cell receptor beta chain was sequenced within a study of blood T cell repertoires in COVID-19. At the level of the study: From the United States, Italy and Spain came samples of acute and convalescent COVID-19.

Trimming at V came to 0 bases and at J to 0 bases, leaving 1 base not matched to a gene. This CDR3 is 15 amino acids long. Germline V CDR1 and CDR2: SGDLS, YYNGEE. Generated by immunoSEQ multiplex PCR, the TCRdb table keeps only in-frame clones and is missing some. The table lists about 110,000 clones, 85% of them singletons. The TCR was taken from a human donor in a cohort sampled during active COVID-19. The chain has TRBV9 and TRBJ2-7, with 9 bases that match TRBD1. Material for sequencing was peripheral blood. CDR3 sequence (DNA): TGTGCCAGCAGCGTAGCGGGACAGGGCTCCTACGAGCAGTACTTC. Translating gives CASSVAGQGSYEQYF. Combining the CDR3 with reference TRBV9 and TRBJ2-7 gives the whole variable domain DSGVTQTPKHLITATGQRVTLRCSPRSGDLSVYWYQQSLDQGLQFLIQYYNGEERAKGNILERFSAQQFPDLHSELNLSSLELGDSALYFCASSVAGQGSYEQYFGPGTRLTVT.